One and the same sample provided the 19 T cell receptor beta chains below, sequenced in a study of tissue T cells after allogeneic stem cell transplantation. Time point indicated: mouse harvest day 14 after allogeneic transplant. Each mouse received 10^7 T-cell-depleted marrow cells plus 10^6 splenic CD5+ T cells by tail vein. Here immunoSEQ multiplex PCR was the method, and the copy in TCRdb shows in-frame clones only, minus some. The data hold some 3,500 clones, with roughly half observed a single time. The sequencing input was gut tissue. The receptors stem from a female BALB/c mouse given C57BL/6 T cells with graft-versus-host disease after an allogeneic hematopoietic cell transplant.

Of note for this clone: Gene names refer to mouse genes. CDR3 amino acids: CASSVDRDEQYF. CDR3 DNA (partial): TGTGCCAGCAGCGTCGACAGGGATGAACAGTAC. The V gene is TRBV13-3, the J gene TRBJ2-7; 7 bases match TRBD1. The CDR3 end falls 1 residue outside the read, so it is completed with the germline J gene. Germline V gives CDR1 NNHDY, CDR2 SYVADS. Trimming at V came to 5 bases and at J to 5 bases, leaving 4 bases not matched to a gene. The CDR3 contains 12 residues.

This clone has just a few counts. Each gene name is a mouse one. Sequencing ends 1 residue short of the CDR3 end; the germline J gene provides the rest. The chain is built from TRBV26 and TRBJ1-6; D is ambiguous. TRBJ1-6 is reported as an ORF; its role is uncertain. V was shortened by 2 bases and J by 3 bases, with 5 bases between the two germline ends. This CDR3 has 14 amino acids. Germline V lookup: CDR1 KGHPV, CDR2 FQNQEV (reference sequence). CDR3 bases read: TGTGCCAGCAGTCTGCCCCTCTATAATTCGCCCCTCTAC. It specifies CASSLPLYNSPLY. The full CDR3 sequence reads CASSLPLYNSPLYF.

Points on this clone: The germline and genes are mouse ones. The CDR3: CASSLDRPSGNTLYF. Incomplete CDR3 DNA: TGTGCCAGCAGCTTAGACAGACCTTCTGGAAATACGCTCTAT. The chain recombines TRBV3 with TRBJ1-3; D gene uncertain. The missing CDR3 end, 1 residue past where the read stops, is filled in from the germline J gene. Trimming pared 1 base from V and 0 bases from J, leaving 7 bases between. Germline V gene lookup returns CDR1 SNHLY and CDR2 FYNGKV (reference sequence). The CDR3 is 15 amino acids.

This clone was seen more than once but under ten times. The listed genes are named as in mouse. The CDR3 end lies 1 residue beyond the end of the read and is filled in from the germline J gene. This sequence joins TRBV16 and TRBJ2-4; TRBD2 matches at 12 bases. The ends lost 3 bases at V and 7 bases at J; junction bases unmatched: 5. The length of the CDR3 is 15 residues. Germline values: CDR1 SGHSA, CDR2 FRNQAP. CDR3 sequence reads: CASSFGLGGTDTLYF. The CDR3 DNA, read in part, is TGTGCAAGCAGCTTCGGACTGGGGGGGACTGACACCTTGTAC. Supplemented by reference TRBV16 and TRBJ2-4, the full variable domain reads NAGVIQTPRHKVTGKGQEATLWCEPISGHSAVFWYRQTIVQGLEFLTYFRNQAPIDDSGMPKERFSAQMPNQSHSTLKIQSTQPQDSAVYLCASSFGLGGTDTLYFGAGTRLSVL.

Worth noting for this clone: Mouse gene names apply. The CDR3 extends 1 residue past the end of the read, so its final part is completed from the germline J gene. V is TRBV12-1 and J is TRBJ2-3; 10 bases agree with TRBD2. The CDR3 has 16 residues. Germline V gene lookup returns CDR1 SGHSN and CDR2 HYEKVE. Trimming at V came to 0 bases and at J to 3 bases, leaving 5 bases not matched to a gene. The CDR3 bases that were read are TGTGCCAGCTCTCTCTCTCTGGGGGGGCGAGCAGAAACGCTGTAT. Its protein product is CASSLSLGGRAETLY. The whole CDR3 protein reads CASSLSLGGRAETLYF.

As concerns this clone: Mouse gene names and germline throughout. This chain's CDR3 is CASSPTGGAETLYF. The part of the CDR3 DNA that was read is TGTGCCAGCAGTCCGACAGGGGGTGCAGAAACGCTGTAT. The chain recombines TRBV26 with TRBJ2-3; 8 nucleotides align to TRBD1. From the germline J gene comes the end of the CDR3, since the read stops 1 residue before it. This CDR3 contains 14 residues. V gave up 4 bases and J gave up 1 base; unmatched junction bases: 1. From germline, CDR1 is KGHPV and CDR2 FQNQEV (reference sequence).

Points on this clone: Genes here carry mouse names. CDR3 DNA, as far as it was read: TGTGCCAGCAGTCGGACAGGGGGTTCTGGAAATACGCTCTAT. Translated, it gives CASSRTGGSGNTLY. The whole CDR3 sequence reads CASSRTGGSGNTLYF. The rearrangement uses TRBV3 and TRBJ1-3; TRBD1 agrees at 10 bases. The CDR3 extends 1 residue past the end of the read, so its final part is completed from the germline J gene. J gave up 0 bases and V 6 bases, and 2 bases lay outside the gene matches. CDR3 length equals 15 residues. Germline-derived CDR1 and CDR2 are SNHLY and FYNGKV (reference sequence).

Points on this clone: The gene names given are mouse names. The DNA read from the CDR3 is TGCACCTGCAGTGCAGAATCGGGATTCCAAGACACCCAGTAC. This translates into CTCSAESGFQDTQY. The CDR3 as a whole reads CTCSAESGFQDTQYF. The chain carries TRBV1 and TRBJ2-5; D remains ambiguous. The observed sequence ends 1 residue before the CDR3 terminus, with the missing tail filled in from the germline J gene. The CDR3 contains 15 residues. V lost 0 bases, J lost 2 bases, and 9 bases lay in between. Germline V lookup: CDR1 NSQYPW, CDR2 LRSPGD (reference sequence).

As for this clone: Here the gene names and germline are mouse. The sequence runs out 1 residue before the end of the CDR3; the remainder is reconstructed from the germline J gene. The gene calls are TRBV2 and TRBJ2-4; D remains unclear. V lost 0 bases to trimming and J lost 0 bases, with 7 bases between them. This CDR3 is built from 15 residues. Germline CDR1 LGHNA, CDR2 YSYQKL. CDR3 bases read: TGTGCCAGCAGCCAAGATCTGGATAGTCAAAACACCTTGTAC. Its protein product is CASSQDLDSQNTLY. The whole CDR3 is CASSQDLDSQNTLYF.

Concerning this clone: The gene names here belong to mouse. From the germline J gene comes the end of the CDR3, since the read stops 1 residue before it. The rearrangement joins TRBV16 to TRBJ2-7; D unresolved. The germline CDR1 and CDR2 sequences are SGHSA and FRNQAP. Trimming took 3 bases from V and 3 from J, leaving 6 bases between them. This CDR3 has 12 residues. CDR3 sequence: CASSFGVYEQYF. The covered CDR3 bases are TGTGCAAGCAGCTTCGGGGTCTATGAACAGTAC. Full variable domain (remainder filled in from reference TRBV16 and TRBJ2-7): NAGVIQTPRHKVTGKGQEATLWCEPISGHSAVFWYRQTIVQGLEFLTYFRNQAPIDDSGMPKERFSAQMPNQSHSTLKIQSTQPQDSAVYLCASSFGVYEQYFGPGTRLTVL.

With regard to this clone: The listed genes are named as in mouse. The CDR3 end is not reached by the read, which stops 1 residue before it; the germline J gene fills it in. The V gene is TRBV23, the J gene TRBJ2-1; TRBD2, the table's D call, was not compared with the DNA. The CDR3 has 15 residues. Looked up from germline, CDR1 is KGHTA and CDR2 is FQNQQP. The chain's CDR3 is CSSRRLGVNYAEQFF. Partial CDR3 DNA: TGCTCCAGCAGAAGACTGGGGGTTAACTATGCTGAGCAGTTC.

With regard to this clone: Germline and genes here are mouse. Sequencing ends 1 residue short of the CDR3 end; the germline J gene provides the rest. The chain carries TRBV16 and TRBJ2-5, with a tentative D call TRBD1 (5 bases). This CDR3 is 13 amino acids long. From germline, CDR1 is SGHSA and CDR2 FRNQAP. V was trimmed by 0 bases and J by 8 bases, leaving 9 bases between them. This CDR3 is CASSLDREGTQYF. The sequenced CDR3 bases are TGTGCAAGCAGCTTAGACAGGGAGGGCACCCAGTAC.

This clone was detected a few times. Gene names are the mouse ones. The CDR3 is cut off 1 residue early in the read; its end comes from the germline J gene. V gene TRBV26 combines with J gene TRBJ2-4; D uncertain. Germline V lookup: CDR1 KGHPV, CDR2 FQNQEV (reference sequence). The CDR3 sequence is 14 residues long. The ends were cut back, 1 base at V and 0 bases at J, with 5 bases in the middle. Incomplete CDR3 DNA: TGTGCCAGCAGTCTGTTGGGTAGTCAAAACACCTTGTAC. This gives the protein CASSLLGSQNTLY. The CDR3, in full, reads CASSLLGSQNTLYF.

Points on this clone: Each gene name is a mouse one. The chain's CDR3 is CASSSRGANTGQLYF. CDR3 bases read: TGTGCTAGCAGTTCCAGGGGTGCAAACACCGGGCAGCTCTAC. This rearrangement joins TRBV29 to TRBJ2-2; tentative D call: TRBD1 (6 bases). With the read ending 1 residue before the CDR3 end, the germline J gene is used to fill in that end. The CDR3 is made up of 15 amino acids. Trimming stripped 4 bases from V and 0 bases from J, with 9 bases between. Germline CDR1 MSHET, CDR2 SYDVDS.

The table lists this clone with a few counts. Gene names are mouse gene names. Sequencing ends 1 residue short of the CDR3 end; the germline J gene provides the rest. The V and J genes are TRBV3 and TRBJ2-7; 8 bases line up with TRBD2. J was trimmed by 4 bases and V by 1 base; bases with no gene match: 3. Per the germline V gene, CDR1 is SNHLY and CDR2 is FYNGKV (reference sequence). The CDR3 is made up of 14 amino acids. CDR3 region: CASSLGWGGYEQYF. CDR3 DNA (partial): TGTGCCAGCAGCTTAGGGTGGGGGGGGTATGAACAGTAC.

About this clone: Genes and germline come from the mouse. Coverage ceases 1 residue before the CDR3 finishes, and the germline J gene fills in the end. The chain uses TRBV24 and TRBJ1-6, with D uncertain. TRBJ1-6 belongs to the ORF category, with a function that is uncertain. The V gene's germline CDR1 is KGHTA and CDR2 FRNEEI. CDR3 length equals 13 residues. Trimming cost V 1 base and J 5 bases, with 3 bases left between them. CDR3 region: CASSLSNNSPLYF. The sequenced part of the CDR3 DNA is TGTGCCAGCAGTCTGTCGAATAATTCGCCCCTCTAC.

This clone was recorded a few times. Mouse gene names and germline throughout. The read falls 1 residue short of the CDR3 end, and the missing part is taken from the germline J gene. The identical CDR3 is also encoded by other nucleotide sequences in the sample. The chain couples TRBV26 to TRBJ2-2; D not certain. CDR3 size: 12 residues. V was shortened by 4 bases and J by 1 base, with 1 base between the two germline ends. Per germline, CDR1 KGHPV and CDR2 FQNQEV (reference sequence). CDR3 DNA, as far as it was read: TGTGCCAGCAGTCAAAACACCGGGCAGCTCTAC. Its translation: CASSQNTGQLY. In full, the CDR3 reads CASSQNTGQLYF.

As to this clone: All gene names here are mouse names. The observed sequence ends 1 residue before the CDR3 terminus, with the missing tail filled in from the germline J gene. The chain combines TRBV14 with TRBJ2-4; no firm D call. CDR1 and CDR2 (germline): SGHDT, FRDEAV. V was cut by 1 base and J by 5 bases, with 5 bases left in between. This CDR3 is 12 amino acids long. CDR3 DNA (partial): TGTGCCAGCAGTTTCGGAAGAAACACCTTGTAC. Protein: CASSFGRNTLY. The complete CDR3 reads CASSFGRNTLYF.

On this clone: Here the gene names and germline are mouse. The CDR3 goes on 1 residue after the read ends, and that part is filled in from the germline J gene. The chain is built from TRBV3 and TRBJ2-2; D possibly matches TRBD1 or TRBD2 (6 bases each). Trimming took off 3 bases at V and 4 bases at J, with 6 bases between the two ends. This CDR3 is 13 amino acids long. Germline V gene data show CDR1 as SNHLY and CDR2 as FYNGKV (reference sequence). CDR3 amino acids: CASSLGATGQLYF. CDR3 DNA (partial): TGTGCCAGCAGCTTGGGGGCCACCGGGCAGCTCTAC.